These 21 T cell receptor beta chains originate from one sample sequenced in a study of graft-versus-host responses after intestinal transplantation. To release intraepithelial and lamina propria lymphocytes, the graft tissue was processed. Produced via immunoSEQ multiplex PCR; TCRdb's table is partial and in-frame only. The profile shows tens of thousands of clones, roughly 89% of them singletons. The source was ileum tissue, collected roughly 54 weeks after transplant. These receptor sequences come from a human patient who received an intestinal transplant, so some T cells may come from the graft donor.

The chain carries TRBV10-3 and TRBJ2-1, with 8 bases matching TRBD1. This CDR3 has 13 amino acids. The V gene end was trimmed by 6 bases and the J gene end by 3 bases; junction bases not matched to a gene: 1. CDR1 and CDR2 (germline): ENHRY, SYGVKD. CDR3 in DNA: TGTGCCATCAGAGGGACAGGCTACAATGAGCAGTTCTTC. This encodes CAIRGTGYNEQFF.

This clone was seen just once. The CDR3 sequence: CASSRTGTSGSHNEQFF. CDR3 nucleotide sequence: TGTGCCAGCTCAAGAACCGGGACTAGCGGGAGCCACAATGAGCAGTTCTTC. The chain carries TRBV18 and TRBJ2-1; 14 bases line up with TRBD2. Germline loops: CDR1 KGHSH, CDR2 LQKENI. The CDR3 has 17 amino acids. Unmatched junction bases numbered 8, after V lost 5 bases and J lost 5 bases.

The J gene is TRBJ2-7, the V gene TRBV5-1; TRBD2 aligns across 13 bases. Germline loops: CDR1 SGHRS, CDR2 YFSETQ. CDR3 length: 15 amino acids. V was pared by 2 bases and J by 2 bases, with 1 base of the junction left unmatched. The CDR3 nucleotides are TGCGCCAGCAGCTTTGGGACTAGCGGGGCCTACGAGCAGTACTTC. It encodes CASSFGTSGAYEQYF.

The genes are TRBV6-6 and TRBJ1-5; D is ambiguous. The V end was cut by 2 bases, the J end by 2 bases, with 13 bases between. This CDR3 has 16 amino acids. Germline lookup yields CDR1 MNHNY and CDR2 SVGAGI (reference sequence). The DNA of the CDR3 is TGTGCCAGCAGTTACAGCAACGGAGAGGGCAATCAGCCCCAGCATTTT. This translates into CASSYSNGEGNQPQHF.

This chain connects TRBV7-6 to TRBJ1-5, with a tentative D call TRBD1 (6 bases). CDR1 and CDR2 from the germline V gene are SGHVS and FNYEAQ. CDR3 length: 16 amino acids. V was trimmed by 5 bases and J by 1 base, leaving 15 bases between them. The CDR3, as DNA: TGTGCCAGCAGCCCGGAACAGGGAGGGAGCAATCAGCCCCAGCATTTT. This gives the protein CASSPEQGGSNQPQHF.

In its sample, this clone ranks as medium-sized. The chain has TRBV2 and TRBJ1-6, with D uncertain. In germline, CDR1 is SNHLY, CDR2 FYNNEI. The CDR3 sequence is 13 residues long. The germline V and J ends were trimmed by 7 bases and 6 bases, with 10 bases remaining between them. The CDR3 protein is CASMAASNSPLHF. In DNA form, the CDR3 reads TGTGCCAGCATGGCAGCCTCTAATTCACCCCTCCACTTT.

The rearrangement uses TRBV10-1 and TRBJ1-6; 9 positions agree with TRBD1. Germline values: CDR1 WNHNN, CDR2 SYGVQD (reference sequence). Trimming removed 10 bases from V and 9 bases from J; junction bases left unmatched: 13. The CDR3 extends over 15 amino acids. Written as DNA, the CDR3 is TGCGCCATCACCTTTGCCGGGACAGGGAGTTCACCCCTCCACTTT. Its protein product is CAITFAGTGSSPLHF.

This chain connects TRBV6-5 to TRBJ1-1; D remains unclear. Trimming cost V 1 base and J 0 bases, with 3 bases left between them. CDR1 MNHEY and CDR2 SVGAGI come from the germline V gene. The CDR3 has 13 residues. For the CDR3, the DNA is TGTGCCAGCAGTTACTTTCTGAACACTGAAGCTTTCTTT. This codes for CASSYFLNTEAFF.

The chain's CDR3 is CASSQEQYTGELFF. The CDR3 region has the DNA TGTGCCAGCAGCCAAGAGCAGTACACCGGGGAGCTGTTTTTT. V and J are TRBV4-2 and TRBJ2-2; D is uncertain. The CDR3 has 14 residues. V lost 0 bases and J lost 3, with 5 bases in between. The germline V gene encodes CDR1 LGHNA and CDR2 YNFKEQ.

This clone showed up just once. The V gene is TRBV19, the J gene TRBJ2-4; 9 bases align to TRBD1. Germline V CDR1 and CDR2: LNHDA, SQIVND (reference sequence). J gave up 6 bases and V 5 bases, and 5 bases lay outside the gene matches. CDR3 size: 14 residues. CDR3 in DNA: TGTGCCAGTAGTGACCGACAGGGGGGAAACATTCAGTACTTC. Translated: CASSDRQGGNIQYF. Complete variable domain (other parts from reference TRBV19 and TRBJ2-4): DGGITQSPKYLFRKEGQNVTLSCEQNLNHDAMYWYRQDPGQGLRLIYYSQIVNDFQKGDIAEGYSVSREKKESFPLTVTSAQKNPTAFYLCASSDRQGGNIQYFGAGTRLSVL.

The J gene is TRBJ2-3, the V gene TRBV5-1; 7 bases are a match to TRBD2. Germline-derived CDR1 and CDR2 are SGHRS and YFSETQ. The CDR3 extends over 17 amino acids. V lost 0 bases, J lost 0 bases, and 7 bases stayed unmatched. The CDR3 protein is CASSLASGEASTDTQYF. CDR3 DNA: TGCGCCAGCAGCTTGGCCAGCGGGGAGGCTAGCACAGATACGCAGTATTTT.

This clone has a single count. The genes are TRBV10-3 and TRBJ2-2, with 9 bases aligning to TRBD1. This CDR3 contains 14 residues. Per the germline V gene, CDR1 is ENHRY and CDR2 is SYGVKD. The junction had 5 bases not matched to a gene; V was cut back by 8 bases and J by 4 bases. CDR3 sequence reads: CAIPGQGGTGELFF. Here the CDR3 DNA reads TGTGCCATCCCGGGACAGGGAGGCACCGGGGAGCTGTTTTTT.

The rearrangement uses TRBV5-6 and TRBJ1-1, with D possibly being TRBD1 (6 bases). CDR1 is SGHDT and CDR2 is YYEEEE in the germline V gene. This CDR3 is built from 14 residues. Deletions cut 0 bases from V and 4 bases from J, with 10 bases between. The CDR3 is CASSLDRVITEAFF. Here the CDR3 DNA reads TGTGCCAGCAGCTTGGACAGGGTGATCACTGAAGCTTTCTTT.

The chain recombines TRBV9 with TRBJ2-1, with a tentative D call TRBD2 (6 bases). Germline V lookup: CDR1 SGDLS, CDR2 YYNGEE. This CDR3 is 16 amino acids long. V lost 0 bases and J lost 0, with 10 bases in between. DNA for the CDR3: TGTGCCAGCAGCGTAGCGGGGCGGGGCTCCTACAATGAGCAGTTCTTC. Protein: CASSVAGRGSYNEQFF.

This sequence joins TRBV5-1 and TRBJ2-7, with no clear D. Germline values: CDR1 SGHRS, CDR2 YFSETQ. CDR3 size: 15 residues. V lost 0 bases to trimming and J lost 1 base, with 11 bases between them. The CDR3 is CASSLDSGISYEQYF. CDR3 DNA sequence: TGCGCCAGCAGCTTGGACTCCGGTATATCCTACGAGCAGTACTTC.

The rearrangement links TRBV4-1 to TRBJ2-3; D is ambiguous. The CDR3 totals 14 residues. Germline values: CDR1 MGHRA, CDR2 YSYEKL. Between the trimmed V and J ends, which lost 0 bases and 2 bases, there was a span of 6 bases. The CDR3 spells CASSQESDTDTQYF. The CDR3 DNA follows: TGCGCCAGCAGCCAAGAGTCCGACACAGATACGCAGTATTTT.

This chain connects TRBV14 to TRBJ2-7, with 8 bases fitting TRBD1. The germline V gene encodes CDR1 SGHDN and CDR2 FVKESK. Germline trimming cut 8 bases from V and 3 bases from J; bases unmatched to any gene: 12. This CDR3 comprises 15 residues. The CDR3 loop is CASAPDGTGGYEQYF. The DNA of the CDR3 is TGTGCCAGCGCCCCGGATGGAACAGGGGGCTACGAGCAGTACTTC.

The chain uses TRBV21-1 and TRBJ1-6; the listed D gene, TRBD1, was not tested against the DNA. TRBV21-1 is a pseudogene locus. The CDR3 totals 19 residues. For the CDR3, the DNA is TGTGCCAGCAGCAAAGACCATCTCGACAGGGGGGAAGGTAATTCACCCCTCCACTTT. Protein product: CASSKDHLDRGEGNSPLHF.

The count of this clone is one. This chain connects TRBV29-1 to TRBJ2-7; 10 positions match TRBD1. CDR1 is SQVTM and CDR2 is ANQGSEA in the germline V gene. After removal of 6 bases from V and 5 bases from J, the junction contained 7 bases not matched to a gene. CDR3 length: 13 residues. Here the CDR3 DNA reads TGCAGCGTCCGGACAGGGGGTGAGAACGAGCAGTACTTC. It encodes CSVRTGGENEQYF.

This clone was seen a few times. The genes are TRBV7-6 and TRBJ1-1, with D possibly being TRBD1 (6 bases). Germline CDR1 reads SGHVS; CDR2 reads FNYEAQ. V was shortened by 5 bases and J by 4 bases, with 14 bases between the two germline ends. This CDR3 is 14 amino acids long. The chain's CDR3 is CASSPEGQFTEAFF. DNA for the CDR3: TGTGCCAGCAGCCCCGAAGGACAGTTCACTGAAGCTTTCTTT. The full variable domain, its missing parts supplied by reference TRBV7-6 and TRBJ1-1, is GAGVSQSPRYKVTKRGQDVALRCDPISGHVSLYWYRQALGQGPEFLTYFNYEAQQDKSGLPNDRFSAERPEGSISTLTIQRTEQRDSAMYRCASSPEGQFTEAFFGQGTRLTVV.

The rearrangement links TRBV5-1 to TRBJ1-1; 9 bases are a match to TRBD1. Germline V gene data show CDR1 as SGHRS and CDR2 as YFSETQ. CDR3 length equals 15 residues. V dropped 0 bases and J dropped 8; count of bases not matched to a gene: 8. Here the CDR3 reads CASSLDGQGTQEAFF. The CDR3 DNA is TGCGCCAGCAGCTTGGACGGACAGGGGACTCAAGAAGCTTTCTTT. The entire variable domain, with the rest obtained from reference TRBV5-1 and TRBJ1-1, is as follows: KAGVTQTPRYLIKTRGQQVTLSCSPISGHRSVSWYQQTPGQGLQFLFEYFSETQRNKGNFPGRFSGRQFSNSRSEMNVSTLELGDSALYLCASSLDGQGTQEAFFGQGTRLTVV.